These 25 T cell receptor beta chains share one sample of origin, sequenced in a study of T cells in Graves' hyperthyroidism and ophthalmopathy. Amplification of TCR beta CDR3 regions used RNA as the template. Carried out on the TCR CDR3, a first-round RT-PCR used the HTBI primer set. TCRdb recomputed calls from the multiplex PCR reads with MiXCR, one row per CDR3 protein. Among about 560,000 distinct CDR3 sequences listed, about 15% were seen once. The specimen was blood. These receptors were taken from a woman aged 40 to 50 with Graves' hyperthyroidism.

The V and J genes are TRBV4-2 and TRBJ1-2, with a weak D call TRBD1 (5 bases). V dropped 2 bases and J dropped 8 bases, with 15 bases sitting between them. This CDR3 region has 14 residues. Per germline, CDR1 LGHNA and CDR2 YNFKEQ. The CDR3 DNA follows: TGTGCCAGCAGCCAAATTGACGGGGGGAGCGGCTACACCTTC. Translated, it gives CASSQIDGGSGYTF.

In the case of this clonotype: Relative to the germline gene, one junction end is altered; a read error may explain this. The rearrangement links TRBV20-1 to TRBJ2-3; 9 bases are a match to TRBD2. The CDR3 covers 18 residues. Germline V lookup: CDR1 DFQATT, CDR2 SNEGSKA (reference sequence). The CDR3 sequence is CSARGSGSYGIGTDTQYF. In DNA form, the CDR3 reads TGCAGTGCCAGAGGTAGCGGGAGTTATGGGATTGGCACAGATACGCAGTATTTT.

The CDR3 DNA sequence: TGCAGTGCTTGGCGGGGGGGAAGTAATTCACCCCTCCACTTT. Translation: CSAWRGGSNSPLHF. The chain uses TRBV20-1 and TRBJ1-6, with D possibly matching TRBD1 (5 bases). Germline V CDR1 and CDR2: DFQATT, SNEGSKA (reference sequence). V dropped 5 bases and J dropped 6 bases, with 14 bases sitting between them. CDR3 length: 14 amino acids.

The J gene is TRBJ2-2, the V gene TRBV9; 12 bases map to TRBD1. Losses at the gene ends were 0 bases for V and 6 bases for J; bases not matched to a gene: 6. The germline CDR1 and CDR2 sequences are SGDLS and YYNGEE. The CDR3 has 17 amino acids. CDR3 nucleotide sequence: TGTGCCAGCAGCGTAGCTACGGGACAGGGGGCTCCCGGGGAGCTGTTTTTT. Protein sequence: CASSVATGQGAPGELFF.

CDR3 DNA sequence: TGTGCCTGGGGGACTAACAACTACAATGAGCAGTTCTTC. Translated, it gives CAWGTNNYNEQFF. This rearrangement joins TRBV12-3 or TRBV12-4 to TRBJ2-1; 7 bases agree with TRBD2. The CDR3 spans 13 residues. V lost 11 bases, J lost 3 bases, and 7 bases stayed unmatched.

This clonotype was seen more than once but under ten times. Here the CDR3 reads CASSFTGAKNEKLFF. The CDR3 DNA is TGCGCCAGCAGCTTCACAGGGGCAAAGAATGAAAAACTGTTTTTT. V gene TRBV5-1 combines with J gene TRBJ1-4, with 7 positions matching TRBD1. Germline CDR1 SGHRS, CDR2 YFSETQ. Trimming removed 2 bases from V and 5 bases from J; junction bases left unmatched: 6. The CDR3 is made up of 15 amino acids. The variable domain in full, completed from reference TRBV5-1 and TRBJ1-4, reads KAGVTQTPRYLIKTRGQQVTLSCSPISGHRSVSWYQQTPGQGLQFLFEYFSETQRNKGNFPGRFSGRQFSNSRSEMNVSTLELGDSALYLCASSFTGAKNEKLFFGSGTQLSVL.

With regard to this clonotype: This clone may be a read error of a much larger clone one base away. CDR3 residues: CATQPHLGNQPQHF. CDR3 coding DNA: TGTGCCACCCAACCTCATCTGGGCAATCAGCCCCAGCATTTT. The chain is built from TRBV28 and TRBJ1-5; D is uncertain. Germline loops: CDR1 MDHEN, CDR2 SYDVKM. Trimming stripped 10 bases from V and 2 bases from J, with 15 bases between. The CDR3 length is 14 residues.

V is TRBV11-2 and J is TRBJ2-5, with D perhaps matching TRBD1 or TRBD2 (5 bases each). Trimming left V 5 bases short and J 5 bases short, with 12 bases between. CDR3 length: 13 amino acids. CDR1 SGHAT and CDR2 FQNNGV come from the germline V gene. The CDR3 DNA is TGTGCCAGCAGCAGGGGACCCCGGGAGACCCAGTACTTC. Amino acids: CASSRGPRETQYF.

Many counts were recorded for this clonotype. The junction departs from germline at one end; a sequencing error may be responsible. The CDR3 region is CASSVAPADYEQYF. CDR3 in DNA: TGTGCCAGCAGCGTAGCCCCAGCCGACTACGAGCAGTACTTC. V is TRBV7-2 and J is TRBJ2-7, with D unclear. The CDR3 spans 14 residues. The V gene's germline CDR1 is SGHTA and CDR2 FQGNSA.

The chain is built from TRBV20-1 and TRBJ2-1; weak D call: TRBD2 (6 bases). The CDR3 runs 13 residues. V shed 3 bases and J shed 9 bases, with 15 bases lying between them. The germline V gene encodes CDR1 DFQATT and CDR2 SNEGSKA (reference sequence). In DNA, the CDR3 is TGCAGTGCTAGGGCTAGCGTAGGCAGTGAGCAGTTCTTC. Protein sequence: CSARASVGSEQFF.

There are many counts of this clonotype. The chain joins TRBV3-1 to TRBJ2-1; 12 bases agree with TRBD1. The V segment lost 7 bases and the J segment 8 bases; nucleotides outside the gene matches: 6. Germline V CDR1 and CDR2: LGHDT, YNNKEL (reference sequence). CDR3 length equals 14 residues. The CDR3 loop is CASMSGTGGYEQFF. As DNA, the CDR3 is TGTGCCAGCATGTCGGGGACAGGGGGCTATGAGCAGTTCTTC.

This clonotype appeared many times. The chain joins TRBV12-3 or TRBV12-4 to TRBJ2-1, with unresolved D. Between the trimmed V and J ends, which lost 4 bases and 5 bases, there was a span of 12 bases. CDR3 length: 14 amino acids. CDR3 in DNA: TGTGCCAGCAGTTCCCCCCCCCGGGACAATGAGCAGTTCTTC. This sequence encodes CASSSPPRDNEQFF.

This clonotype has a handful of counts. The rearrangement joins TRBV7-9 to TRBJ1-2; TRBD1 is a possible D gene (5 bases). Per germline, CDR1 SEHNR and CDR2 FQNEAQ (reference sequence). This CDR3 region has 13 residues. Trimming took off 4 bases at V and 8 bases at J, with 14 bases between the two ends. CDR3 sequence reads: CASSSGTLGGYTF. CDR3 sequence (DNA): TGTGCCAGCAGCTCCGGGACCCTAGGAGGCTACACCTTC.

This clonotype was detected many times. This chain joins TRBV5-1 and TRBJ2-7; 9 positions agree with TRBD1. The CDR3 is 14 residues long. The trim removed 6 bases at V and 2 bases at J, leaving 6 bases unmatched. Germline values: CDR1 SGHRS, CDR2 YFSETQ. CDR3 sequence reads: CASTAGTGTYEQYF. The CDR3 DNA reads as TGCGCCAGCACCGCCGGGACAGGGACCTACGAGCAGTACTTC.

In its sample, this clonotype was seen many times. V is TRBV7-9 and J is TRBJ2-1; no reliable D call. Germline CDR1 and CDR2: SEHNR and FQNEAQ (reference sequence). The CDR3 runs to 11 residues. V lost 2 bases, J lost 10 bases, and 6 bases lay in between. The CDR3 DNA is TGTGCCAGCAGCTTAAATGGAGAGCAGTTCTTC. This gives the protein CASSLNGEQFF.

This clonotype was found a few times. V is TRBV19 and J is TRBJ2-1; 13 bases fit TRBD2. The CDR3 consists of 15 residues. CDR1 and CDR2 from the germline V gene are LNHDA and SQIVND (reference sequence). Trimming removed 3 bases from V and 7 bases from J; junction bases left unmatched: 3. The CDR3 sequence: CASSISTSGRNEQFF. The CDR3 DNA reads TGTGCCAGTAGTATTTCGACTAGCGGGAGGAATGAGCAGTTCTTC.

Many counts were recorded for this clonotype. The CDR3 DNA reads TGTGCCAGCACCCTCGGGACTACTCAAGAGACCCAGTACTTC. Translated: CASTLGTTQETQYF. J is TRBJ2-5 and V is TRBV28; 7 bases match TRBD2. V was pared by 7 bases and J by 2 bases, with 7 bases of the junction left unmatched. The germline gives CDR1 MDHEN, CDR2 SYDVKM. CDR3 length equals 14 residues.

This CDR3 is CASSLGARVQETQYF. Here the CDR3 DNA reads TGCGCCAGCAGCTTGGGGGCCAGGGTCCAGGAGACCCAGTACTTC. The chain has TRBV5-1 and TRBJ2-5; tentative D call: TRBD1 (5 bases). V was pared by 0 bases and J by 5 bases, with 14 bases between. CDR3 length equals 15 residues. CDR1 SGHRS and CDR2 YFSETQ come from the germline V gene.

The rearrangement links TRBV11-1 to TRBJ2-1; 8 bases fit TRBD2. Germline-derived CDR1 and CDR2 are SGHAT and FQDESV (reference sequence). The V and J ends lost 5 bases and 5 bases, in that order; junction bases with no gene match: 8. There are 15 residues in the CDR3. CDR3 coding DNA: TGTGCCAGCAGCCGGGGACTAGGGGGGAACAATGAGCAGTTCTTC. Its protein is CASSRGLGGNNEQFF.

This clonotype showed up many times. The chain recombines TRBV28 with TRBJ2-6; 8 bases line up with TRBD2. The CDR3 totals 18 residues. CDR1 MDHEN and CDR2 SYDVKM come from the germline V gene. Trimming removed 3 bases from V and 0 bases from J; junction bases left unmatched: 7. In DNA, the CDR3 is TGTGCCAGCAGTTTCCCAGCGGGAGCGAACTCTGGGGCCAACGTCCTGACTTTC. This codes for CASSFPAGANSGANVLTF.

This clonotype was recorded at least ten times. The V and J genes are TRBV12-3 or TRBV12-4 and TRBJ2-2, with D possibly being TRBD2 (5 bases). The CDR3 has 17 amino acids. Trimming pared 7 bases from V and 2 bases from J, leaving 20 bases between. For the CDR3, the DNA is TGTGCCAGCACCCAGAGGACTCTACTTCACAACACCGGGGAGCTGTTTTTT. Amino acid sequence: CASTQRTLLHNTGELFF.

This clonotype was detected many times. The J gene is TRBJ1-5, the V gene TRBV6-1, with TRBD1 as a possible D gene (6 bases). The germline V gene has CDR1 MNHNS and CDR2 SASEGT. This CDR3 spans 15 amino acids. Trimming removed 8 bases from V and 2 bases from J, with 16 bases in between. The CDR3 loop is CASLTGSGGNQPQHF. The CDR3 nucleotides read TGTGCCAGCTTGACAGGCTCGGGGGGCAATCAGCCCCAGCATTTT.

The chain couples TRBV28 to TRBJ1-2; D uncertain. The CDR3 consists of 16 residues. Trimming took 7 bases from V and 0 from J, leaving 18 bases between them. Germline-derived CDR1 and CDR2 are MDHEN and SYDVKM. CDR3 region: CASNFSPSRTNYGYTF. CDR3 coding DNA: TGTGCCAGCAATTTCTCCCCTTCGAGGACTAACTATGGCTACACCTTC.

Details on this clonotype: A single base separates this from a much larger clone, so it may be a read error. In nucleotides, the CDR3 is TGTGCCAGCACCGAACAGGGGAGCACAGATACGCAGTATTTT. This encodes CASTEQGSTDTQYF. This rearrangement joins TRBV12-3 or TRBV12-4 to TRBJ2-3, with 7 bases that match TRBD1. This CDR3 is 14 amino acids long. V lost 7 bases and J lost 0; bases outside the gene matches: 4.

This clonotype came up many times. The CDR3 DNA is TGCGCCAGCACCCTGAAGGGGCCCCTCTTCAATGAGCAGTTCTTC. Amino acids: CASTLKGPLFNEQFF. The chain recombines TRBV5-1 with TRBJ2-1; tentative D call: TRBD1 (5 bases). The CDR3 has 15 amino acids. Germline V gene lookup returns CDR1 SGHRS and CDR2 YFSETQ. V lost 6 bases and J lost 6, with 19 bases in between.